The subject of this entry is one T cell receptor (beta chain). The antigen is unknown. Described treatment: roughly 20 received Ad26.COV2.S at low or high dose, single or two shots; roughly five received placebo; per-sample allocation not given. Day 63 following the first vaccine or placebo injection was when the samples were taken. This record comes from a study of Ad26.COV2.S vaccination and SARS-CoV-2 variants. About the study: The Ad26.COV2.S arm of the COV1001 trial was where the donor was placed. Intramuscularly, Ad26.COV2.S was given either once or twice, 56 days apart.

Study-level results: Recipients of vaccine and of placebo showed similar breadth of their non-spike TCR repertoires. The breadth of spike-specific CD8+ and CD4+ T cell responses after vaccination was reportedly substantial.

Using immunoSEQ multiplex PCR, the repertoire was profiled, and TCRdb retains in-frame clones only, with some absent. The profile shows about 480,000 clones, roughly nine tenths of them singletons. Germline trimming cut 5 bases from V and 7 bases from J; bases unmatched to any gene: 7. The CDR3 has 13 amino acids. Germline V lookup: CDR1 MDHEN, CDR2 SYDVKM. The gene calls are TRBV28 and TRBJ2-7; 8 bases are a match to TRBD1. This TCR was sampled from a person between 18 and 65 years old who received the Ad26.COV2.S COVID-19 vaccine or a placebo. This sample comprised peripheral blood, obtained in a trial of Ad26.COV2.S vaccine versus placebo. This CDR3 is CASSLVRGREQYF. The CDR3 DNA reads as TGTGCCAGCAGTCTAGTCAGGGGGCGGGAGCAGTACTTC.